This entry features one T cell receptor beta chain sequence. Its antigen is still unknown. TCRdb's table, derived via immunoSEQ multiplex PCR, lists solely in-frame clones and lacks some. The sample consists of roughly 1,500,000 clones, under 99% of them appearing once. The donor cohort consisted entirely of Caucasian adults residing in Nashville, Tennessee. With 4 bases removed from V and 3 bases from J, the gap between germline ends came to 14 bases. The CDR3 is 14 amino acids. CDR1 is SGHRS, CDR2 YFSETQ, per germline. The record originates from a study of shared clonotypes between healthy human individuals. Study-level background: Each donor had three CD4 naive, three CD4 memory, two CD8 naive and one CD8 memory plate.

Study findings and constraints: Larger estimated richness was generally seen in naive subsets than in memory subsets. Sorted-subset samples were not fully sequenced, rarefaction indicated.

This chain joins TRBV5-1 and TRBJ2-7, with D perhaps TRBD1 (5 bases). The source material was naive CD4+ T cells sorted from blood. Subset indicated: CD45RA+ positively selected. The sequence was collected from a man younger than 40 in good health. Here the CDR3 DNA reads TGCGCCAGCAGCCAGCAAGGGGCGCTCTACGAGCAGTACTTC. Its translation is CASSQQGALYEQYF. The variable domain in full, completed from reference TRBV5-1 and TRBJ2-7, reads KAGVTQTPRYLIKTRGQQVTLSCSPISGHRSVSWYQQTPGQGLQFLFEYFSETQRNKGNFPGRFSGRQFSNSRSEMNVSTLELGDSALYLCASSQQGALYEQYFGPGTRLTVT.